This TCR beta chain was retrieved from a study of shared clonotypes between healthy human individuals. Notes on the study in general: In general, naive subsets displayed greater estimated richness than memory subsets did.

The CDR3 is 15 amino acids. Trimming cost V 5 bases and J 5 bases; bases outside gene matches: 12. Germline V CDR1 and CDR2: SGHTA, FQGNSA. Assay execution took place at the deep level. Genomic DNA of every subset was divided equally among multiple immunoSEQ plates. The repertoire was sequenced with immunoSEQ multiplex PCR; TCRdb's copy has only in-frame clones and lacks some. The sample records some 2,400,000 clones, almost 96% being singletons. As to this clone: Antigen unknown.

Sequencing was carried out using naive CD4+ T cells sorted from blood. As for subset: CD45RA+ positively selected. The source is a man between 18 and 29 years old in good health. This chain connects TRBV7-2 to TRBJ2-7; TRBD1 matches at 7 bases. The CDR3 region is CASSPNRGSSHEQYF. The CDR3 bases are TGTGCCAGCAGCCCTAACAGGGGATCATCCCACGAGCAGTACTTC.